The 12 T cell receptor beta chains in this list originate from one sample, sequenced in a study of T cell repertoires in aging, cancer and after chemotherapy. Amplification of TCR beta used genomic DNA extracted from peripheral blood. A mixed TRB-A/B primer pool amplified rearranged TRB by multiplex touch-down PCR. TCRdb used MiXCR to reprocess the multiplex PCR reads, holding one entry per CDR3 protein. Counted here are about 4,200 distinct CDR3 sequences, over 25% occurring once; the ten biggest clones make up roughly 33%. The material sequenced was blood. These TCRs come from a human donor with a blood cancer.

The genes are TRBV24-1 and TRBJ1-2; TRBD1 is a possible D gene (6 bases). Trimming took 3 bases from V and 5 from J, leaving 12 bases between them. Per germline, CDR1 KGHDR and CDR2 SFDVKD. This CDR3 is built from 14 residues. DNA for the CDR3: TGTGCCACCAGTGATAAGACAGGTTCTTATGGCTACACCTTC. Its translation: CATSDKTGSYGYTF.

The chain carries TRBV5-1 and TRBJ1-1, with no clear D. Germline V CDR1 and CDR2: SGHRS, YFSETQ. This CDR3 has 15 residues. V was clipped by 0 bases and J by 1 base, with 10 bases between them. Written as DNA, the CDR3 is TGCGCCAGCAGCTTGGGGGCAGGTACGAACACTGAAGCTTTCTTT. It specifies CASSLGAGTNTEAFF.

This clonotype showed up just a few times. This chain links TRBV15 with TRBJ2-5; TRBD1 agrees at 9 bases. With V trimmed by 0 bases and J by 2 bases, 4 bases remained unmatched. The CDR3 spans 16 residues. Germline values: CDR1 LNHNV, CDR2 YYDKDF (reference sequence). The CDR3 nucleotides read TGTGCCACCAGCAGAGATTTGGGACAGGGTCAAGAGACCCAGTACTTC. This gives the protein CATSRDLGQGQETQYF. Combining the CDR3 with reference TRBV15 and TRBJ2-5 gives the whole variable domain DAMVIQNPRYQVTQFGKPVTLSCSQTLNHNVMYWYQQKSSQAPKLLFHYYDKDFNNEADTPDNFQSRRPNTSFCFLDIRSPGLGDTAMYLCATSRDLGQGQETQYFGPGTRLLVL.

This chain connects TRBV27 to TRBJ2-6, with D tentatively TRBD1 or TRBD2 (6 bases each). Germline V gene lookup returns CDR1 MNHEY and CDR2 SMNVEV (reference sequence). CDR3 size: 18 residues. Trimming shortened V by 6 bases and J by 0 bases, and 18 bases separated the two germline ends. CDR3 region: CASSSTWGASSGANVLTF. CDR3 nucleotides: TGTGCCAGCAGCTCTACGTGGGGGGCTAGCTCTGGGGCCAACGTCCTGACTTTC.

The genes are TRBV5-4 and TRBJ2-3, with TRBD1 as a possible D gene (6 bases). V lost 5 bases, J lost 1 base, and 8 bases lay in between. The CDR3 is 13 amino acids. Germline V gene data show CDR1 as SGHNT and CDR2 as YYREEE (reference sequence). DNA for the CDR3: TGTGCCAGCAGATACAGGGGCACAGATACGCAGTATTTT. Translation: CASRYRGTDTQYF. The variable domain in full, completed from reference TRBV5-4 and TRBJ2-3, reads ETGVTQSPTHLIKTRGQQVTLRCSSQSGHNTVSWYQQALGQGPQFIFQYYREEENGRGNFPPRFSGLQFPNYSSELNVNALELDDSALYLCASRYRGTDTQYFGPGTRLTVL.

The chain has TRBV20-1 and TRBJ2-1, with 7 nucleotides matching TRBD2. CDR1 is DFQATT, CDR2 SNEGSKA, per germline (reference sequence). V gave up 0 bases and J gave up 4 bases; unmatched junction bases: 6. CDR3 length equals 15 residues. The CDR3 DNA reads TGCAGTGCTAGAGAGATTGGCGGGAGATACAATGAGCAGTTCTTC. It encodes CSAREIGGRYNEQFF.

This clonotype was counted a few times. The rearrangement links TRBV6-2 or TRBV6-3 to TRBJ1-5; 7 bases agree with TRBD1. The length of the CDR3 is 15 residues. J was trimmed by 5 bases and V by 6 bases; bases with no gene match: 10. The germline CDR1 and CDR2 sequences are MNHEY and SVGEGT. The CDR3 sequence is CASRPGQIYDQPQHF. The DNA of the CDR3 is TGTGCCAGCAGGCCGGGACAGATTTATGATCAGCCCCAGCATTTT.

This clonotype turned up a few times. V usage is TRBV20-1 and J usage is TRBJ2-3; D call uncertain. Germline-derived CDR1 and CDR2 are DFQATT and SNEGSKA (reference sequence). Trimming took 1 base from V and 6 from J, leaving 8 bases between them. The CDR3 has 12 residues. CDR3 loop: CSARAPSDTQYF. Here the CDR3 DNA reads TGCAGTGCTAGAGCCCCCTCGGATACGCAGTATTTT.

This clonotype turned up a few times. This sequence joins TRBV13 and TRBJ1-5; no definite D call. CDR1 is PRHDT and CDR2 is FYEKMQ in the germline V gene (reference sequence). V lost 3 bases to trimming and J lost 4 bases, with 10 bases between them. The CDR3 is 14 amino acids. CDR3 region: CASSLGRANQPQHF. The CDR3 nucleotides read TGTGCCAGCAGCTTGGGCCGGGCTAATCAGCCCCAGCATTTT.

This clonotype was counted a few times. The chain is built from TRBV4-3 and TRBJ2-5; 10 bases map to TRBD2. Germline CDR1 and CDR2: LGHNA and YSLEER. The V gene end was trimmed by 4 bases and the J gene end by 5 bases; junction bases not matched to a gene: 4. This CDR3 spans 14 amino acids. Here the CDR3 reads CASSPSGSQETQYF. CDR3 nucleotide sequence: TGCGCCAGCAGCCCTAGCGGGAGTCAGGAGACCCAGTACTTC.

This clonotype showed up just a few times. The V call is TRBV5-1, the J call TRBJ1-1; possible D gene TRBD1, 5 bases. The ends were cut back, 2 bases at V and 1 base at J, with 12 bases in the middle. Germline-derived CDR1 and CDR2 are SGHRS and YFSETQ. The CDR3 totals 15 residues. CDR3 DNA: TGCGCCAGCAGCTTTAGCACAGGATCGAACACTGAAGCTTTCTTT. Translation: CASSFSTGSNTEAFF.

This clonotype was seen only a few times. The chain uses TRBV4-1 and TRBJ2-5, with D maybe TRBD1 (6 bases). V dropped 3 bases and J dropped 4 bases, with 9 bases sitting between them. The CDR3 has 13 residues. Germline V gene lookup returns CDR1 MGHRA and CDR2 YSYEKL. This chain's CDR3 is CASSQSRGETQYF. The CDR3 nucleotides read TGCGCCAGCAGCCAGTCCAGGGGAGAGACCCAGTACTTC.